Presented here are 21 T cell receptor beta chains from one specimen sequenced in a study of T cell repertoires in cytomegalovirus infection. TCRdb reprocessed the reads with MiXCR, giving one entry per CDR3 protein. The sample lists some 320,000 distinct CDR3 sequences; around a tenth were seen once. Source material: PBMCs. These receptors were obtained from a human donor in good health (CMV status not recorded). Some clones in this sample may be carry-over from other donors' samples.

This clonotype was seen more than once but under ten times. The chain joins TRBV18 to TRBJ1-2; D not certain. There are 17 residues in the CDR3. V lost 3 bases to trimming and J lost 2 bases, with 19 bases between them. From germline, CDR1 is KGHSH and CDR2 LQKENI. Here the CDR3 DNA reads TGTGCCAGCTCACCGGTGGAGGGAAGCCGAGCAAACTATGGCTACACCTTC. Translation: CASSPVEGSRANYGYTF.

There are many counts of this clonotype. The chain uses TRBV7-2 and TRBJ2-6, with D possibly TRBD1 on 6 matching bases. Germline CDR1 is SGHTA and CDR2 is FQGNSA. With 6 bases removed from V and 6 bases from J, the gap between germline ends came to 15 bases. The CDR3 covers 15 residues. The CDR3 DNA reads TGTGCCAGCAGGAGGAGCAGGGGTGAGGCCAACGTCCTGACTTTC. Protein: CASRRSRGEANVLTF.

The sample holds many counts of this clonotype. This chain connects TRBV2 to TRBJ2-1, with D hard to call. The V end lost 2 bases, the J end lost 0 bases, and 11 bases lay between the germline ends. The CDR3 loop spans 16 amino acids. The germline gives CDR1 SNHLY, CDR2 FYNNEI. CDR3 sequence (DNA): TGTGCCAGCAGTGAAATGGCGTTGAGCTCCTACAATGAGCAGTTCTTC. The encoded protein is CASSEMALSSYNEQFF.

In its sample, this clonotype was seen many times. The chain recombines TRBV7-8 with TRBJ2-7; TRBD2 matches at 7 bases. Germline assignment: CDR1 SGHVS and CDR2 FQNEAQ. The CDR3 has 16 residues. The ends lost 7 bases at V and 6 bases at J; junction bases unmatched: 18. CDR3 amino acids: CASTPTWGGVMGEQYF. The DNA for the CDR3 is TGTGCCAGCACCCCCACCTGGGGGGGGGTGATGGGCGAGCAGTACTTC. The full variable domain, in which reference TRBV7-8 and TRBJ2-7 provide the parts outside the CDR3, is GAGVSQSPRYKVAKRGQDVALRCDPISGHVSLFWYQQALGQGPEFLTYFQNEAQLDKSGLPSDRFFAERPEGSVSTLKIQRTQQEDSAVYLCASTPTWGGVMGEQYFGPGTRLTVT.

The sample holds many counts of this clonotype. The CDR3 bases are TGTGCCAGCAGCTTAAGCGGGGGGGCCGGGTACGAGCAGTACTTC. Its protein is CASSLSGGAGYEQYF. The V gene is TRBV7-3, the J gene TRBJ2-7; 9 positions match TRBD2. Germline CDR1 is SGHTA and CDR2 is FQGTGA. The V segment lost 1 base and the J segment 4 bases; nucleotides outside the gene matches: 5. This CDR3 has 15 residues. The complete variable domain, with remaining parts taken from reference TRBV7-3 and TRBJ2-7, reads GAGVSQTPSNKVTEKGKYVELRCDPISGHTALYWYRQSLGQGPEFLIYFQGTGAADDSGLPNDRFFAVRPEGSVSTLKIQRTERGDSAVYLCASSLSGGAGYEQYFGPGTRLTVT.

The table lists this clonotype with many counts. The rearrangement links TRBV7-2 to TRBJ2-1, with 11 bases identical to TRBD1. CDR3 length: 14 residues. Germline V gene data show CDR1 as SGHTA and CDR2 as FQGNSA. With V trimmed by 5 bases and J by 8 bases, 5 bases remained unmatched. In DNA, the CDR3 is TGTGCCAGCAGCCCGTCGGGACAGGGGGATGAGCAGTTCTTC. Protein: CASSPSGQGDEQFF.

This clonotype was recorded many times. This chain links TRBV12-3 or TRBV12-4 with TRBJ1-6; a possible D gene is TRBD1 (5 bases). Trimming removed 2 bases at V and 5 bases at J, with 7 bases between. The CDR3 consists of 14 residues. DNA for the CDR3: TGTGCCAGCAGTTTACGGACAAATAATTCACCCCTCCACTTT. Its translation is CASSLRTNNSPLHF.

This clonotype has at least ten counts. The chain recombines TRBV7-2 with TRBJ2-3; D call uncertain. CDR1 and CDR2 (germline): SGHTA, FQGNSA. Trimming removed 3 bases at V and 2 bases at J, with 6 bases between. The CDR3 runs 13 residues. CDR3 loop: CASSFIYTDTQYF. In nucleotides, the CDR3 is TGTGCCAGCAGCTTTATTTACACAGATACGCAGTATTTT.

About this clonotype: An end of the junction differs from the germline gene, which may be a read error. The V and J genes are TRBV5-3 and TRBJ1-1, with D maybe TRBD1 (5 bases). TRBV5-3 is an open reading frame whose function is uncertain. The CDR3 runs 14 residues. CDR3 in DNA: TGTGCCAGCAGCTTGATATCAGGGATAACTGAAGCTTTCTTT. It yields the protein CASSLISGITEAFF.

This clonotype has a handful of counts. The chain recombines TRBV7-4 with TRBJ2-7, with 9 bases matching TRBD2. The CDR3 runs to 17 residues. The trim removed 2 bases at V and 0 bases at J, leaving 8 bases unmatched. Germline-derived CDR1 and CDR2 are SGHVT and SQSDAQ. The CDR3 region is CASSLLLASGTSYEQYF. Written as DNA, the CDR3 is TGTGCCAGCAGCTTATTACTGGCTAGCGGGACCTCCTACGAGCAGTACTTC.

DNA for the CDR3: TGCAGCGTTCGAGCCGGCACAGATACGCAGTATTTT. Protein sequence: CSVRAGTDTQYF. The V and J genes are TRBV29-1 and TRBJ2-3, with D uncertain. Germline CDR1 and CDR2: SQVTM and ANQGSEA. The CDR3 totals 12 residues. V was trimmed by 5 bases and J by 1 base, leaving 7 bases between them.

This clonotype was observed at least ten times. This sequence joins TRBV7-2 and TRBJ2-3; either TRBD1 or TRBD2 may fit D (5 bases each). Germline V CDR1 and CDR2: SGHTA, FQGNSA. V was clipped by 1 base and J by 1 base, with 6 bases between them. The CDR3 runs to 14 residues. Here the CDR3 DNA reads TGTGCCAGCAGCTTAGTGGGACGCACAGATACGCAGTATTTT. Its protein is CASSLVGRTDTQYF.

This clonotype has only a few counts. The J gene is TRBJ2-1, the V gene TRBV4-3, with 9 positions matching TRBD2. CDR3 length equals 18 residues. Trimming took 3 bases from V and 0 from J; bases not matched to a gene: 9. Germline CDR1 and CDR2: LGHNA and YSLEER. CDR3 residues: CASSHALGAGGSYNEQFF. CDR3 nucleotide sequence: TGCGCCAGCAGCCATGCCTTAGGAGCGGGGGGCTCCTACAATGAGCAGTTCTTC.

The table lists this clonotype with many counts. CDR3 region: CAISESTYYGYTF. The CDR3, as DNA: TGTGCCATCAGTGAGTCGACGTACTATGGCTACACCTTC. V gene TRBV10-3 combines with J gene TRBJ1-2, with unresolved D. CDR1 is ENHRY and CDR2 is SYGVKD in the germline V gene. This CDR3 spans 13 amino acids. Trimming took 0 bases from V and 3 from J, leaving 5 bases between them.

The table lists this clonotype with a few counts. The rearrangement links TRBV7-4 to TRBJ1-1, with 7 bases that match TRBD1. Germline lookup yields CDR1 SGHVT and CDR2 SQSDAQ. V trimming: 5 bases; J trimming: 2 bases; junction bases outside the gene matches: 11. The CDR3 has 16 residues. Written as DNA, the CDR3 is TGTGCCAGCAGCCCCCGGGCAGGGGGTCGAAACACTGAAGCTTTCTTT. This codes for CASSPRAGGRNTEAFF.

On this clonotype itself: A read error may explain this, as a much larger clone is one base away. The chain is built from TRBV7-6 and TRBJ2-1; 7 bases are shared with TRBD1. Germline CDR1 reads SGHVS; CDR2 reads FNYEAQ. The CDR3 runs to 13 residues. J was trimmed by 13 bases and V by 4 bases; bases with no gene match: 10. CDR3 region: CASSSAGTALQFF. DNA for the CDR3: TGTGCCAGCAGCTCAGCCGGGACAGCCCTACAGTTCTTC.

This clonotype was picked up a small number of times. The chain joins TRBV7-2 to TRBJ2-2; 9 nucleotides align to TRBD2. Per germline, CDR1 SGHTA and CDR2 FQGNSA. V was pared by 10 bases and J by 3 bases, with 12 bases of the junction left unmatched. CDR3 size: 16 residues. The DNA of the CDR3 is TGTGCCAATGGGCCAGCGGGCGGGAGGGACACCGGGGAGCTGTTTTTT. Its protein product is CANGPAGGRDTGELFF.

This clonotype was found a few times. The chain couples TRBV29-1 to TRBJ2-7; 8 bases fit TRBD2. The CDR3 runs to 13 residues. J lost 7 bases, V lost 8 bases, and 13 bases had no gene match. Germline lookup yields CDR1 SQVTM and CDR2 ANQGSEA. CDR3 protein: CSSSWGLDGEQYF. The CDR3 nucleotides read TGCAGCTCTTCGTGGGGACTAGATGGTGAGCAGTACTTC.

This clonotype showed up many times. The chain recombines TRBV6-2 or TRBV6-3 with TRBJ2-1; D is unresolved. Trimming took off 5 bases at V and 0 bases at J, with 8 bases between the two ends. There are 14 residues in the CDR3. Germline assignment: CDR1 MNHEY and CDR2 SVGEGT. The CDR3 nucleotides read TGTGCCAGCAGTCTAGGGCTCTCCTACAATGAGCAGTTCTTC. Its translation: CASSLGLSYNEQFF.

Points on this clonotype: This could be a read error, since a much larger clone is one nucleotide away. This CDR3 reads CASSPTGGMNTEDFF. The CDR3 DNA sequence: TGTGCCAGCAGCCCTACGGGGGGCATGAACACTGAAGATTTCTTT. This rearrangement joins TRBV7-2 to TRBJ1-1; TRBD1 might be the D (6 bases). The CDR3 contains 15 residues. Germline V lookup: CDR1 SGHTA, CDR2 FQGNSA.

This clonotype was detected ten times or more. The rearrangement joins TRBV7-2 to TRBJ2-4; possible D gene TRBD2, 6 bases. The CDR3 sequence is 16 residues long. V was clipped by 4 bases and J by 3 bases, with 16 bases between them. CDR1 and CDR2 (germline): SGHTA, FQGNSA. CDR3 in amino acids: CASSSLGGSDKNIQYF. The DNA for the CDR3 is TGTGCCAGCAGCTCGCTGGGGGGTAGCGACAAAAACATTCAGTACTTC.